Listed here is a single T cell receptor beta chain. What it binds is unknown. V shed 5 bases and J 8 bases; nucleotides not matched to a gene: 5. The germline V gene encodes CDR1 GTSNPN and CDR2 SVGIG (reference sequence). The CDR3 runs 13 residues. This sample was included in a study of T cells in localized non-small cell lung cancer. TCRdb's table, derived via immunoSEQ multiplex PCR, lists solely in-frame clones and lacks some. Of more than 30,000 clones detected, less than 80% appear once; the ten largest clones hold roughly two fifths. Study-level findings and limits: Appearance in adjacent lung was seen for a median 57 of the top 100 tumor clones. Density of T cells in blood, when higher, went with longer overall survival. Clonality peaked in uninvolved adjacent lung rather than tumor.

This chain uses TRBV30 with TRBJ1-6; 8 bases are shared with TRBD1. The sequenced sample was peripheral blood, obtained before any cancer treatment. The sequence came from a male donor at least 60 years old with stage II squamous cell lung carcinoma. CDR3 amino acids: CAWRQGHDSPLHF. The CDR3 DNA reads TGTGCCTGGCGACAGGGGCATGATTCACCCCTCCACTTT. The full variable domain, rest sourced from reference TRBV30 and TRBJ1-6, is SQTIHQWPATLVQPVGSPLSLECTVEGTSNPNLYWYRQAAGRGLQLLFYSVGIGQISSEVPQNLSASRPQDRQFILSSKKLLLSDSGFYLCAWRQGHDSPLHFGNGTRLTVT.